The 10 T cell receptor beta chains presented below share a single source sample, sequenced in a study of CD8+ T cells in alopecia areata. As the sequencing template, cDNA was produced by extracting RNA and reverse transcribing it. Produced via immunoSEQ multiplex PCR; TCRdb's table is partial and in-frame only. The profile shows about 74,000 clones, around 29% of them singletons. Described treatment: oral pan-JAK inhibitor, 5-10 mg twice daily. The source was CD8+ T cells sorted from blood, collected at week 4, from a patient treated with tofacitinib. Receptors were obtained from a human donor with alopecia areata.

This clone was counted only a few times. V gene TRBV11-2 combines with J gene TRBJ1-1; 8 positions agree with TRBD1. Trimming cost V 1 base and J 4 bases; bases outside gene matches: 5. The germline CDR1 and CDR2 sequences are SGHAT and FQNNGV. This CDR3 region has 15 residues. CDR3 sequence reads: CASSLGAGGGTEAFF. The CDR3 bases are TGTGCCAGCAGCTTAGGGGCAGGGGGCGGCACTGAAGCTTTCTTT.

This clone was observed a few times. This chain uses TRBV30 with TRBJ2-7, with TRBD1 as a possible D gene (6 bases). Germline lookup yields CDR1 GTSNPN and CDR2 SVGIG (reference sequence). Trimming took off 4 bases at V and 3 bases at J, with 13 bases between the two ends. This CDR3 has 13 residues. CDR3 protein: CAWNHGQSYEQYF. Here the CDR3 DNA reads TGTGCCTGGAACCACGGACAGAGCTACGAGCAGTACTTC. Filled out from reference TRBV30 and TRBJ2-7, the complete variable domain reads SQTIHQWPATLVQPVGSPLSLECTVEGTSNPNLYWYRQAAGRGLQLLFYSVGIGQISSEVPQNLSASRPQDRQFILSSKKLLLSDSGFYLCAWNHGQSYEQYFGPGTRLTVT.

The chain joins TRBV6-1 to TRBJ1-1; D unresolved. Trimming pared 3 bases from V and 1 base from J, leaving 9 bases between. There are 14 residues in the CDR3. The germline gives CDR1 MNHNS, CDR2 SASEGT. CDR3 residues: CASSDGYGNTEAFF. The CDR3 DNA reads TGTGCCAGCAGTGATGGGTACGGGAACACTGAAGCTTTCTTT.

This chain uses TRBV29-1 with TRBJ2-7; a possible D gene is TRBD2 (7 bases). The CDR3 is 14 amino acids. V lost 3 bases to trimming and J lost 0 bases, with 12 bases between them. In germline, CDR1 is SQVTM, CDR2 ANQGSEA. The CDR3 reads CSVDRGEGSYEQYF. CDR3 DNA sequence: TGCAGCGTTGATAGGGGGGAGGGCTCCTACGAGCAGTACTTC.

The chain combines TRBV9 with TRBJ2-1; TRBD2 aligns across 8 bases. Germline CDR1 reads SGDLS; CDR2 reads YYNGEE. The CDR3 length is 15 residues. The V and J ends lost 2 bases and 8 bases, in that order; junction bases with no gene match: 9. CDR3 region: CASSVGRAGEYEQFF. CDR3 DNA sequence: TGTGCCAGCAGCGTGGGGCGAGCGGGAGAATATGAGCAGTTCTTC.

This clone was detected a few times. The chain employs TRBV29-1 and TRBJ2-1; 12 bases line up with TRBD2. The germline gives CDR1 SQVTM, CDR2 ANQGSEA. V was clipped by 3 bases and J by 9 bases; unmatched bases: 6. The CDR3 spans 14 residues. CDR3 coding DNA: TGCAGCGTTGACGGGGCTAGCGGGAGGGGTGAGCAGTTCTTC. It is translated as CSVDGASGRGEQFF.

The V call is TRBV11-2, the J call TRBJ2-7; the D is unclear. CDR3 length: 12 residues. Germline V lookup: CDR1 SGHAT, CDR2 FQNNGV. Trimming took 2 bases from V and 6 from J, leaving 8 bases between them. Here the CDR3 DNA reads TGTGCCAGCAGCTTACCCCTCCCCGAGCAGTACTTC. This encodes CASSLPLPEQYF.

The chain combines TRBV14 with TRBJ1-1; D ambiguous. The germline V and J ends were trimmed by 0 bases and 8 bases, with 7 bases remaining between them. There are 12 residues in the CDR3. Germline-derived CDR1 and CDR2 are SGHDN and FVKESK. CDR3 amino acids: CASSQDWSEAFF. As DNA, the CDR3 is TGTGCCAGCAGCCAAGACTGGAGCGAAGCTTTCTTT.

A few counts support this clone. The rearrangement uses TRBV23-1 and TRBJ1-5; D not certain. TRBV23-1 is flagged as an ORF with uncertain function. CDR3 size: 10 residues. The germline V and J ends were trimmed by 4 bases and 7 bases, with 2 bases remaining between them. CDR3 in amino acids: CASSRQPQHF. CDR3 sequence (DNA): TGCGCCAGCAGTCGGCAGCCCCAGCATTTT.

Remarks on this clone: The same CDR3 arises from other DNA sequences in this sample as well. CDR3 in DNA: TGCGCCAGCAGCCTGAGACAGGGCGCCTACGAGCAGTACTTC. As protein: CASSLRQGAYEQYF. The chain carries TRBV5-1 and TRBJ2-7, with 7 bases that match TRBD1. The V segment lost 4 bases and the J segment 2 bases; nucleotides outside the gene matches: 6. This CDR3 is 14 amino acids long. The germline CDR1 and CDR2 sequences are SGHRS and YFSETQ.